This T cell receptor (beta chain) appears in the sequencing data of a study of T cell changes during pregnancy in multiple sclerosis (dated by TCRdb to between 2018 and 2021). About the investigation overall: The study looked at changes in the T cell repertoire across pregnancy in women with multiple sclerosis.

About this clone: Its antigen is still unknown. The record has no base qualities; no much larger clone is one base away.

Library method: the immunoSEQ multiplex PCR assay. The source is immuneACCESS, and TCRdb retained only in-frame sequences with V and J called. Part of the clones is not carried over; for the studies checked, unresolved V genes explain less than half of this, and the remainder is unexplained. The sample yields about 100,000 clones; roughly 90% were counted once. The ten largest clones add up to less than 2% of the sample. From its cysteine to its phenylalanine, the CDR3 spans 15 amino acids. Of the read, only the CDR3 DNA is kept; its 45 bases are in frame from base 1. Relative to germline, V is 1 base shorter and J is 1 base shorter, with 10 bases between their ends. CDR1 and CDR2 were assigned from the germline V gene as LGHNT and FRNRAP.

This clonotype was obtained from a female donor with multiple sclerosis, enrolled in a pregnancy study. Sequencing was performed on peripheral blood, taken after pregnancy. This chain is built from TRBV12-5 and TRBJ1-2, and perhaps TRBD1 as D gene, on 6 matching bases. For the CDR3, the sequence is CASGLDRDINYGYTF. The DNA sequence follows: TGTGCTAGTGGTTTGGACCGGGACATTAACTATGGCTACACCTTC.